Detailed here is one T cell receptor beta chain. Its antigen is not known. CDR3 length: 13 residues. The ends were cut back, 3 bases at V and 4 bases at J, with 7 bases in the middle. Germline loops: CDR1 SGHDN, CDR2 FVKESK. This table comes from immunoSEQ multiplex PCR, and its TCRdb copy is limited to in-frame clones, with some not included. The sample includes over 60,000 clones, roughly 78% of them seen just once. The sample originates from a study of T cell repertoires and HLA-DP antigens. Looking at the study overall: CD4+ T cells were cocultured with HeLa cells expressing HLA-DP. Study-wide findings and caveats: Against both alloantigens, CD137+ clonality was similar, roughly 0.42.

Purity of the untouched CD4+ T cells was 95% to 98%. This clonotype was sampled from a man aged 55-75 years in good health and CMV-seronegative. The sample taken for sequencing was CD4+ T cells from PBMCs. The V and J genes are TRBV14 and TRBJ1-3; D remains ambiguous. The CDR3 region is CASSHVGGNTIYF. In DNA, the CDR3 is TGTGCCAGCAGCCACGTGGGAGGAAACACCATATATTTT.